This T cell receptor beta chain was recorded in a study of CD8 T cells in ankylosing spondylitis (dated 2017 in TCRdb). In the study overall: T cell receptor beta repertoires were profiled in healthy donors and ankylosing spondylitis patients so that disease-linked TCR variants could be found. Samples of peripheral blood were taken, and for ankylosing spondylitis patients, synovial fluid was collected as well. The full study cohort comprised 25 ankylosing spondylitis patients and about 110 healthy donors. Results and caveats for the whole study, not just this receptor: Significant enrichment of the disease-linked clones was reported in matched synovial fluid samples from ankylosing spondylitis patients. Some motif variants had previously been reported in the synovial fluid and blood of reactive arthritis patients, which suggests shared mechanisms of disease initiation. A TCR beta motif of several highly homologous amino acid variants appeared characteristic of blood from ankylosing spondylitis patients. In peripheral blood, the disease-linked clones were found at relatively low frequencies and had a CD8+ phenotype.

For this clonotype: Which antigen it targets is not known. No base quality values were provided; no much bigger clone lies one nucleotide off.

Sequenced using an Illumina HiSeq 2500. Quantitative 5'-RACE with molecular barcodes was used to prepare TCR beta libraries. Concerning the study's data processing: A new computational method, built on a probabilistic model of VDJ rearrangement, was used to identify disease-linked TCR variants. TCRdb ran its own pipeline on the public reads, namely fastp trimming at Q25 and MiXCR clone calling, and kept in-frame beta chains. Each entry is one CDR3 protein sequence, shown with its most common DNA and genes. TCRdb, rather than the study authors, made the V and J calls. The table for this sample lists roughly 350,000 distinct CDR3 sequences; less than 10% of them were counted only once. The ten largest clones add up to roughly 15% of the sample. The sequencing input was blood, either unsorted or a sorted T cell fraction (not recorded which). The TCR sequence derives from a male donor with ankylosing spondylitis.

The CDR3 reads as follows: CASSHRGQGGEQFF. The nucleotides are TGCGCCAGCAGCCACCGCGGACAGGGAGGAGAGCAGTTCTTC. The chain is encoded by TRBV4-3 joined to TRBJ2-1, and 8 junctional nucleotides match TRBD1. For this chain, trimming is 3 bases at the V end and 10 bases at the J end, and the number of junction bases without a gene match is 8. CDR1 LGHNA and CDR2 YSLEER are derived from the germline V gene. The CDR3 measures 14 amino acids from cysteine to phenylalanine. Kept here is only the CDR3 DNA, which spans 42 bases and is read in frame from base 1.